Following are 9 T cell receptor beta chains from one sample sequenced in a study of T cells in Graves' hyperthyroidism and ophthalmopathy. Researchers amplified the TCR beta CDR3 regions from RNA transcripts. HTBI primers were employed in a first-round RT-PCR of the TCR CDR3. Each CDR3 protein is one row after TCRdb ran MiXCR on the multiplex PCR reads. The sample lists a few hundred thousand distinct CDR3 sequences, roughly 15% occurring once. Sequencing used blood. The receptors stem from a woman aged 40 to 50 with Graves' hyperthyroidism that later progressed to Graves' ophthalmopathy.

This clonotype was seen many times. This chain connects TRBV19 to TRBJ1-4, with unresolved D. CDR1 and CDR2 (germline): LNHDA, SQIVND (reference sequence). CDR3 length equals 16 residues. The germline V and J ends were trimmed by 1 base and 0 bases, with 9 bases remaining between them. CDR3 sequence: CASSIGETATNEKLFF. CDR3 DNA: TGTGCCAGTAGTATAGGCGAGACCGCAACTAATGAAAAACTGTTTTTT.

The gene calls are TRBV27 and TRBJ1-5; D gene uncertain. The CDR3 spans 19 residues. In germline, CDR1 is MNHEY, CDR2 SMNVEV (reference sequence). V was trimmed by 1 base and J by 0 bases, leaving 19 bases between them. The CDR3: CASSLYTPYIGDSNQPQHF. CDR3 in DNA: TGTGCCAGCAGTTTATATACCCCTTATATCGGTGATAGCAATCAGCCCCAGCATTTT.

In this sample, this clonotype turned up many times. The rearrangement links TRBV4-1 to TRBJ2-2; D ambiguous. In germline, CDR1 is MGHRA, CDR2 YSYEKL. V lost 1 base and J lost 9, with 21 bases in between. The CDR3 has 17 amino acids. CDR3: CASSQASLDVFSWELFF. The DNA for the CDR3 is TGCGCCAGCAGCCAAGCTTCGTTGGACGTATTTAGCTGGGAGCTGTTTTTT.

Worth noting for this clonotype: Being one base from a much bigger clone, this may be a read error. The chain carries TRBV24-1 and TRBJ2-1; D is ambiguous. This CDR3 contains 12 residues. The V gene's germline CDR1 is KGHDR and CDR2 SFDVKD. The CDR3 bases are TGTGCCACCGGGCATGGCTACAATGGGCAGTTCTTC. It encodes CATGHGYNGQFF.

This chain links TRBV10-1 with TRBJ1-3; D is possibly TRBD1 (6 bases). The CDR3 totals 16 residues. Germline lookup yields CDR1 WNHNN and CDR2 SYGVQD (reference sequence). Trimming pared 7 bases from V and 0 bases from J, leaving 16 bases between. The CDR3 sequence is CASTLGHNFSGNTIYF. DNA for the CDR3: TGCGCCAGCACTCTGGGACACAATTTCTCTGGAAACACCATATATTTT.

There are many counts of this clonotype. The chain combines TRBV5-4 with TRBJ2-7, with no clear D. Trimming took off 1 base at V and 7 bases at J, with 12 bases between the two ends. The germline V gene encodes CDR1 SGHNT and CDR2 YYREEE (reference sequence). This CDR3 is built from 13 residues. In DNA form, the CDR3 reads TGTGCCAGCAGCTTGCCCTACAGTGCGGAGCAGTACTTC. Translation: CASSLPYSAEQYF.

The rearrangement joins TRBV5-6 to TRBJ1-5, with D tentatively TRBD1 (5 bases). In germline, CDR1 is SGHDT, CDR2 YYEEEE. The CDR3 loop spans 16 amino acids. V was shortened by 1 base and J by 4 bases, with 15 bases between the two germline ends. CDR3 coding DNA: TGTGCCAGCAGCTTGCGGGACTTCGGGGCTAATCAGCCCCAGCATTTT. It specifies CASSLRDFGANQPQHF.

This clonotype has a handful of counts. The chain employs TRBV14 and TRBJ2-7; D may be TRBD2 (5 bases). V shed 3 bases and J shed 2 bases, with 17 bases lying between them. This CDR3 is 16 amino acids long. Germline CDR1 is SGHDN and CDR2 is FVKESK. CDR3 DNA: TGTGCCAGCAGCCAGGAGTACCCTCGAGGGACCTACGAGCAGTACTTC. Amino acid sequence: CASSQEYPRGTYEQYF.

This clonotype was recorded many times. The chain recombines TRBV28 with TRBJ2-1, with no clear D. The germline gives CDR1 MDHEN, CDR2 SYDVKM. The CDR3 runs to 12 residues. Trimming cost V 6 bases and J 5 bases, with 8 bases left between them. DNA of the CDR3: TGTGCCAGCAGGCAACAGAACAATGAGCAGTTCTTC. Encoded protein: CASRQQNNEQFF. The full variable domain, in which reference TRBV28 and TRBJ2-1 provide the parts outside the CDR3, is DVKVTQSSRYLVKRTGEKVFLECVQDMDHENMFWYRQDPGLGLRLIYFSYDVKMKEKGDIPEGYSVSREKKERFSLILESASTNQTSMYLCASRQQNNEQFFGPGTRLTVL.